The 10 T cell receptor beta chains presented below share a single source sample, sequenced in a study of blood T cell repertoires in COVID-19. The repertoire was sequenced with immunoSEQ multiplex PCR; TCRdb's copy has only in-frame clones and lacks some. The data show 150,000 to 200,000 clones, 70% to 90% seen once. Source material: PBMCs or T cells enriched from blood (not recorded which). The source is a woman younger than 35 who had recovered from COVID-19.

V gene TRBV10-3 combines with J gene TRBJ1-1; TRBD1 agrees at 9 bases. CDR1 ENHRY and CDR2 SYGVKD come from the germline V gene. The V and J ends lost 7 bases and 5 bases, in that order; junction bases with no gene match: 8. CDR3 length: 14 residues. The CDR3 is CAIKGTGRTTEAFF. The CDR3 region has the DNA TGTGCCATCAAAGGGACAGGGAGGACTACTGAAGCTTTCTTT.

This sequence joins TRBV9 and TRBJ2-3, with a possible D match to TRBD1 (6 bases). V lost 5 bases, J lost 6 bases, and 19 bases lay in between. CDR3 length: 15 residues. The germline V gene has CDR1 SGDLS and CDR2 YYNGEE. Here the CDR3 DNA reads TGTGCCAGCAGAAAGGGCAGGGGATATCGGGATACGCAGTATTTT. It codes for CASRKGRGYRDTQYF.

The rearrangement uses TRBV16 and TRBJ2-7; D might be TRBD2 (6 bases). The CDR3 contains 14 residues. Looked up from germline, CDR1 is KGHSY and CDR2 is FQNENV. V was shortened by 4 bases and J by 3 bases, with 13 bases between the two germline ends. The CDR3, as DNA: TGTGCCAGCAGCCCGCTGGCGGGGAGCTACGAGCAGTACTTC. This encodes CASSPLAGSYEQYF.

This clone has only one observation. This chain links TRBV2 with TRBJ1-3; 9 positions agree with TRBD1. The CDR3 has 13 residues. From germline, CDR1 is SNHLY and CDR2 FYNNEI. V trimming: 6 bases; J trimming: 7 bases; junction bases outside the gene matches: 4. The DNA for the CDR3 is TGTGCCAGCAGACAGGGGGCGGTGAACACCATATATTTT. This translates into CASRQGAVNTIYF. The full variable domain, completed using reference TRBV2 and TRBJ1-3, is EPEVTQTPSHQVTQMGQEVILRCVPISNHLYFYWYRQILGQKVEFLVSFYNNEISEKSEIFDDQFSVERPDGSNFTLKIRSTKLEDSAMYFCASRQGAVNTIYFGEGSWLTVV.

The chain is built from TRBV15 and TRBJ1-2, with D perhaps TRBD1 (6 bases). Trimming left V 0 bases short and J 1 base short, with 9 bases between. The germline V gene has CDR1 LNHNV and CDR2 YYDKDF (reference sequence). The CDR3 spans 15 residues. CDR3 DNA: TGTGCCACCAGCAGAGATAGGACAGTTAACTATGGCTACACCTTC. Translation: CATSRDRTVNYGYTF.

This chain joins TRBV5-4 and TRBJ2-7; 9 bases line up with TRBD1. The CDR3 is made up of 15 amino acids. Germline V CDR1 and CDR2: SGHNT, YYREEE (reference sequence). With 4 bases clipped from V and 1 base from J, the junction kept 6 bases outside the gene matches. CDR3 amino acids: CASSLQDRGSYEQYF. CDR3 nucleotide sequence: TGTGCCAGCAGCCTCCAGGACAGGGGTTCCTACGAGCAGTACTTC.

The rearrangement links TRBV12-3 or TRBV12-4 to TRBJ1-2; the D is unclear. The CDR3 sequence is 13 residues long. V lost 2 bases and J 4 bases, leaving 8 bases between the germline ends. In DNA, the CDR3 is TGTGCCAGCAGTTTAAACACATTCTATGGCTACACCTTC. Amino acids: CASSLNTFYGYTF.

V and J are TRBV28 and TRBJ1-4; possible D gene TRBD1, 5 bases. Germline V gene lookup returns CDR1 MDHEN and CDR2 SYDVKM. V lost 3 bases to trimming and J lost 2 bases, with 13 bases between them. This CDR3 spans 16 amino acids. The CDR3 here is CASSFSVPGTNEKLFF. CDR3 nucleotide sequence: TGTGCCAGCAGTTTCTCAGTCCCAGGGACTAATGAAAAACTGTTTTTT.

The chain uses TRBV4-1 and TRBJ2-5, with D perhaps matching TRBD1 (5 bases). The CDR3 is made up of 14 amino acids. The germline CDR1 and CDR2 sequences are MGHRA and YSYEKL. V lost 4 bases to trimming and J lost 1 base, with 10 bases between them. The CDR3 DNA reads as TGCGCCAGCAGCCCGATAGGGGCCCAAGAGACCCAGTACTTC. This translates into CASSPIGAQETQYF.

V is TRBV19 and J is TRBJ1-5, with D maybe TRBD1 (6 bases). There are 14 residues in the CDR3. Germline loops: CDR1 LNHDA, CDR2 SQIVND (reference sequence). Trimming cost V 5 bases and J 12 bases, with 20 bases left between them. CDR3 nucleotides: TGTGCCAGTAGTGGTGGGACACCCGCAATTAACCAGCATTTT. It specifies CASSGGTPAINQHF.